The source of this T cell receptor (beta chain) is a study of blood T cell repertoires in COVID-19 (dated by TCRdb to about 2020). General notes on the study: The collaborator samples originated in the United States, Italy and Spain and spanned the acute and convalescent phases of COVID-19. Where available, HLA class I and class II types were taken from metadata supplied by the sample provider and were not determined by assay-based typing. The sample metadata nearly always contained a de-identified subject ID, COVID-19 status, age in years and sex. Subjects who had been exposed to COVID-19, were actively infected with it, or had recovered from it provided the deeply sampled blood TCRbeta repertoires that made up the dataset. The samples were drawn from the first 160 participants of the ongoing ImmuneRACE study and from some 1,300 subjects provided by 6 global collaborators. The repertoires were released in a freely available public database meant as a resource for research on the immune response to SARS-CoV-2. The prospective study material was composed of cDNA or gDNA derived from T cells, B-cell-depleted T cells, or PBMCs.

Results and caveats for the whole study, not just this receptor: The quantity of clinical and demographic metadata differed by source and by participant and was supplied without curation.

In the prospective study, participants were roughly 18 to 100 years old, resided in 25 or so geographic areas of the United States, and were enrolled through a virtual design. In the prospective study, participants were assigned to cohorts based on the clinical history participants reported in a screening survey and a study questionnaire. Exposed participants had been in contact, within 2 weeks of entering the study, with a person who had a PCR-confirmed or clinician-diagnosed case of COVID-19. Each participant in the prospective study had whole blood, serum and a nasopharyngeal or oropharyngeal swab collected by mobile phlebotomists. Additional blood draws and questionnaires over an approximately two-month period could optionally be provided by prospective study participants. Blood samples from the prospective study were shipped frozen or at room temperature prior to DNA extraction. TCRbeta CDR3 regions were amplified from genomic DNA using the immunoSEQ Assay, a bias-controlled multiplex PCR. Concerning the study's data processing: Nucleated cell counts per sample were estimated from amplification of reference gene primers within the assay. To quantify the absolute abundance of each unique TCRbeta CDR3 rearrangement, sequence reads were collapsed and filtered. For each sample, productive Simpson clonality was calculated as the square root of Simpson's diversity index across productive rearrangements. The clones in this table, taken by TCRdb from immuneACCESS, are in-frame only. Not every clone is retained; where verified, under half of the shortfall comes from an unresolved V gene, and the cause of the rest is unknown. From that table come the V and J calls and clone size; the DNA was used to work out D and trimming. For this sample there are 200,000 to 250,000 clones; around 87% appear just once. The top ten constitute approximately 15% of the sample.

Remarks on this clone: It lacks a known antigen. Base quality data are lacking; no much larger clone is found one base away.

A distance of 14 bases separates the germline ends of V and J, which lose 0 bases and 2 bases respectively. As encoded in the germline V gene, CDR1 is SGHTA while CDR2 is FQGNSA. CDR3 length: 17 amino acids, cysteine to phenylalanine. The retained sequence is limited to the CDR3, 51 bases, with the frame set at the first base. The receptor chain draws on TRBV7-2 and TRBJ1-3; the D gene is perhaps TRBD1, on 6 matching bases. This receptor was obtained from a man aged 30-40 years who had been exposed to COVID-19. The sequencing input was PBMCs or T cells enriched from blood (not recorded which). DNA sequence: TGTGCCAGCAGCTTAGCGCTCGGTCACAGGGCTGGAAACACCATATATTTT. The resulting protein is CASSLALGHRAGNTIYF.